The clone carrying this T cell receptor beta chain was counted only a few times. Its antigen is unidentified. Germline assignment: CDR1 SGHNT and CDR2 YENEEA. This CDR3 is built from 19 residues. The V gene end was trimmed by 3 bases and the J gene end by 4 bases; junction bases not matched to a gene: 18. Generated by immunoSEQ multiplex PCR, the TCRdb table keeps only in-frame clones and is missing some. The top ten hold approximately 22% of the sample, which has more than 1,500 clones, roughly 25% seen once. The data were obtained in a study of T cells in localized non-small cell lung cancer. Study-wide findings and caveats: Across samples, adjacent lung featured a median 57 of the top 100 tumor clones. Higher adjacent-lung clonality was associated with shorter survival.

This specimen consisted of normal lung tissue next to the tumor, obtained before any cancer treatment. The sequence was obtained from a female donor older than 55 with stage I lung adenocarcinoma. The chain combines TRBV11-3 with TRBJ2-7; TRBD2 matches at 10 bases. Written as DNA, the CDR3 is TGTGCCAGCAGCTTCCGCCTCCCCGAACTAGCGGGATTAGGATACGAGCAGTACTTC. This translates into CASSFRLPELAGLGYEQYF.